The rows below give T cell receptor beta chains drawn from one sample of a study of T cell responses to AZD1222 COVID-19 vaccine. The table came from immunoSEQ multiplex PCR; TCRdb's copy has only in-frame clones and leaves some out. In the table there are around 170,000 clones, approximately 89% of which are singletons. The starting material was peripheral blood, obtained on day 0 of AZD1222 vaccination. The source is an adult in good health. Both conserved end residues are part of each CDR3.

v_gene,j_gene,CDR3aa
TRBV7-2,TRBJ2-1,CASSLGDRGYNEQFF
TRBV4-1,TRBJ2-3,CASSFRDSSTDTQYF
TRBV6-1,TRBJ2-7,CASSEWGQGAYEQYF
TRBV28,TRBJ1-1,CASQTQGTYTEAFF
TRBV6-5,TRBJ1-1,CASSLSGGGTEAFF
TRBV5-6,TRBJ2-6,CASSSQGFTGANVLTF
TRBV14,TRBJ2-1,CASSYEGGNYNEQFF
TRBV28,TRBJ1-6,CASSFGSPLHF
TRBV5-5,TRBJ2-5,CASSYTDSYQETQYF
TRBV21-1,TRBJ2-2,CASSTWDFPGELFF
TRBV4-1,TRBJ1-4,CASSHLGLNEKLFF
TRBV24-1,TRBJ2-5,CATSGPGQVQETQYF
TRBV3-1/TRBV3-2,TRBJ2-7,CASSQGISGAYEQYF
TRBV7-9,TRBJ2-1,CASSLGVRTYNEQFF
TRBV6-2/TRBV6-3,TRBJ2-1,CASSGRDSRSYNEQFF
TRBV14,TRBJ2-2,CASSQEHNTGELFF
TRBV9,TRBJ1-2,CASSVRGQGADGYTF
TRBV7-8,TRBJ2-2,CASSPTATGWVRTGELFF
TRBV24-1,TRBJ2-1,CATSDPGLANNEQFF
TRBV12-3/TRBV12-4,TRBJ1-2,CASRDRVDGYTF
TRBV2,TRBJ2-7,CASIRGLQGLAGGPVIWPEQYF
TRBV5-1,TRBJ2-2,CASSLQATGELFF
TRBV6-5,TRBJ1-4,CASVSQGEEKLFF
TRBV7-2,TRBJ2-3,CASSLSPPLSRGRTDTQYF
TRBV2,TRBJ1-1,CASKEDYTEAFF
TRBV4-1,TRBJ2-7,CASSQGPGESYEQYF
TRBV19,TRBJ2-1,CASRRRPSYNEQFF
TRBV28,TRBJ1-1,CASSAGHSEAFF
TRBV28,TRBJ2-1,CASSTLAVNYITSSYNEQFF
TRBV18,TRBJ1-2,CASSPDRVDGYTF
TRBV5-5,TRBJ2-3,CASSAGLAAADTQYF
TRBV3-1/TRBV3-2,TRBJ2-3,CASSQGTGLNTQYF
TRBV25-1,TRBJ2-1,CASSEGLAGGYNEQFF
TRBV6-4,TRBJ2-2,CASSALAGRNTGELFF
TRBV5-1,TRBJ2-7,CASRDMTGIILGEQYF
TRBV11-3,TRBJ2-2,CASSLARGAYTGELFF
TRBV11-2,TRBJ2-2,CASSLVPGRNTGELFF
TRBV7-9,TRBJ1-5,CASSSGRTGGDGGNQPQHF
TRBV5-4,TRBJ2-1,CASSDSGSSSYNEQFF
TRBV4-1,TRBJ2-1,CASSLAMDNSYNEQFF
TRBV4-3,TRBJ1-1,CASSQAQGMNTEAFF
TRBV19,TRBJ2-7,CASSGASGNYEQYF
TRBV28,TRBJ1-2,CASSILTGRANYGYTF
TRBV5-1,TRBJ2-7,CASGREGYEQYF
TRBV5-1,TRBJ2-5,CASSLGDSEETQYF
TRBV12-3/TRBV12-4,TRBJ2-3,CASSLTETDTQYF
TRBV5-1,TRBJ1-3,CASSITGGSGNTIYF
TRBV11-2,TRBJ1-2,CASSNSHRVGINYGYTF
TRBV9,TRBJ1-6,CASSVGPSGNNSPLHF
TRBV2,TRBJ2-1,CASSDGGAHNEQFF
TRBV4-1,TRBJ2-7,CASSQATGGSSYEQYF
TRBV5-4,TRBJ2-3,CASSQGRDTQYF
TRBV5-1,TRBJ2-3,CASAWGQYISDTQYF